This TCR beta chain was identified in a study of blood T cell repertoires in COVID-19. At the level of the study: Sites across the United States, Italy and Spain contributed samples from acute and convalescent COVID-19. T cells, B-cell-depleted T cells, or PBMCs supplied cDNA or gDNA.

Generated by immunoSEQ multiplex PCR, the TCRdb table keeps only in-frame clones and is missing some. The sample comprises roughly 500,000 clones, nearly 90% of which are singletons, and 0.8% to 0.9% rests with the top ten. Seattle cases were enrolled at active infection and followed longitudinally. CDR1 and CDR2 from the germline V gene are LNHDA and SQIVND (reference sequence). The CDR3 spans 15 residues. V was shortened by 6 bases and J by 4 bases, with 16 bases between the two germline ends. Sequencing input: peripheral blood. The TCR originated in a young man with COVID-19, enrolled during active disease. The gene calls are TRBV19 and TRBJ1-3; D uncertain. The CDR3 loop is CASSLREQSGNTIYF. The CDR3 bases are TGTGCCAGTAGCCTCCGGGAGCAGAGCGGAAACACCATATATTTT.